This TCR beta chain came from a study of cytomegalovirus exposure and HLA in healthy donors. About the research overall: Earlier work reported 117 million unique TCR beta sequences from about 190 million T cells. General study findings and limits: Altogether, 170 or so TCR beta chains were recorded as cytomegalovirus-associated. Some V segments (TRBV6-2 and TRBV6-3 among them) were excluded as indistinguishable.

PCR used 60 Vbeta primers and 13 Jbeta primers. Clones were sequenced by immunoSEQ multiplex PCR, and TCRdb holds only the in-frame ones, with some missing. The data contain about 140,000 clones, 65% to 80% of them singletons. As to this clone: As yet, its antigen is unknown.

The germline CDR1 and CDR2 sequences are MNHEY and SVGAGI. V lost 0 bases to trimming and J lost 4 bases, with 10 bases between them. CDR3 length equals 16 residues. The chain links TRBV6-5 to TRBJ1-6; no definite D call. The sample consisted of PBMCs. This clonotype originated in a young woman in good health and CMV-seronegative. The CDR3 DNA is TGTGCCAGCAGTTACTCACGGGATTTATATAATTCACCCCTCCACTTT. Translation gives CASSYSRDLYNSPLHF.